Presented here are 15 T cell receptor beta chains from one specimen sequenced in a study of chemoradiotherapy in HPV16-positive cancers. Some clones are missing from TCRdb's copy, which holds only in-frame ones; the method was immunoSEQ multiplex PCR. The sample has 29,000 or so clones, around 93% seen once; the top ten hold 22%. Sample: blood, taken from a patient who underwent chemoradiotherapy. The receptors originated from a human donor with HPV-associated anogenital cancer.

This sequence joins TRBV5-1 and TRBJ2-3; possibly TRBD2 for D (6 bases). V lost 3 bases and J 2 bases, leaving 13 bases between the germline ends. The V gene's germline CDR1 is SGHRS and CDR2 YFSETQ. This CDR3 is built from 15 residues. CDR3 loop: CASSSTGLYTDTQYF. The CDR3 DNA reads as TGCGCCAGCAGCTCCACGGGACTTTACACAGATACGCAGTATTTT.

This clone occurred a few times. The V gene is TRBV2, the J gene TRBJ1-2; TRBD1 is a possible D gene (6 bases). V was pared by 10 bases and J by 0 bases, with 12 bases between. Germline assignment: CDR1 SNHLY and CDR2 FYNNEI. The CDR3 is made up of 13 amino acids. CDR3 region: CATERTANYGYTF. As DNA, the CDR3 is TGTGCCACAGAGAGGACAGCTAACTATGGCTACACCTTC.

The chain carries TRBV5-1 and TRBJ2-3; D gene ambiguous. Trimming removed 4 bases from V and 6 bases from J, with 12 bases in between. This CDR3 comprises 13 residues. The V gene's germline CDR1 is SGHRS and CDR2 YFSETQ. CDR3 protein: CASSLFRSDTQYF. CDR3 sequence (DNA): TGCGCCAGCAGCCTTTTCCGGTCGGATACGCAGTATTTT.

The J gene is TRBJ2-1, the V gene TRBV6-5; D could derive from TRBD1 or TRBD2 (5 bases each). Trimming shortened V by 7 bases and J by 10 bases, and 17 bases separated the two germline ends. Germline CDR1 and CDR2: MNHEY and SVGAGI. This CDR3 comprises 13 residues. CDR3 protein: CASIDSRGLEQFF. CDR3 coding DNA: TGTGCCAGCATTGACTCGAGGGGATTGGAGCAGTTCTTC.

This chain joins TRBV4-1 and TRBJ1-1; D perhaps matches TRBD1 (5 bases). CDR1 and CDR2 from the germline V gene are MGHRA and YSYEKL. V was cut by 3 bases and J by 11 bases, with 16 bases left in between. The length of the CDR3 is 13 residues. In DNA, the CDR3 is TGCGCCAGCAGCCAGATGATGACAGTCGACGCTTTCTTT. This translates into CASSQMMTVDAFF.

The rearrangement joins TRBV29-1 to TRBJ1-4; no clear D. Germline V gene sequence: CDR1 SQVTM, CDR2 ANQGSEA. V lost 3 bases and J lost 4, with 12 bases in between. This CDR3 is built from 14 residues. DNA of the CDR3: TGCAGCGTTGACCCTCCCGGCGGTAATGAAAAACTGTTTTTT. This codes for CSVDPPGGNEKLFF.

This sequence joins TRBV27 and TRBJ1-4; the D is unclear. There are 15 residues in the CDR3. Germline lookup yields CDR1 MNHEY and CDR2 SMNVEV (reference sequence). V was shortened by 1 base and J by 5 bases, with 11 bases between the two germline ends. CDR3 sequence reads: CASSLWGGTNEKLFF. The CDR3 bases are TGTGCCAGCAGTTTATGGGGAGGAACAAATGAAAAACTGTTTTTT.

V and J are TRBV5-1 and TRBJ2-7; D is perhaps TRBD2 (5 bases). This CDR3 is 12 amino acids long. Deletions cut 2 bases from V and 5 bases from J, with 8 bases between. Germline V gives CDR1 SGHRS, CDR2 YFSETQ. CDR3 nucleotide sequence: TGCGCCAGCAGCTTCAGCGGAAACGAGCAGTACTTC. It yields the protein CASSFSGNEQYF.

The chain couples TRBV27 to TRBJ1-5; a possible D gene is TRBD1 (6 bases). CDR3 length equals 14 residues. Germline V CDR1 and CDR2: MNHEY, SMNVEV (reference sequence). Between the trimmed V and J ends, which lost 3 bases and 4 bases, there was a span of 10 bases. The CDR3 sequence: CASSFTGTNQPQHF. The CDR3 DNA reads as TGTGCCAGCAGTTTCACAGGGACTAATCAGCCCCAGCATTTT.

The CDR3 region is CASSYSMAPYEQYF. The CDR3 nucleotides are TGTGCCAGCAGTTACTCCATGGCTCCCTACGAGCAGTACTTC. The chain recombines TRBV6-5 with TRBJ2-7; no firm D call. Germline values: CDR1 MNHEY, CDR2 SVGAGI. Trimming took 0 bases from V and 2 from J, leaving 8 bases between them. This CDR3 is 14 amino acids long.

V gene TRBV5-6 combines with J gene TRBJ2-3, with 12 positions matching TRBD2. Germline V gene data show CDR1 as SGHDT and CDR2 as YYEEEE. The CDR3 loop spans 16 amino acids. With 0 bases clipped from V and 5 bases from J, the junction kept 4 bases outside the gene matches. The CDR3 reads CASSLAEGLAGDTQYF. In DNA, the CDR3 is TGTGCCAGCAGCTTGGCAGAGGGACTAGCGGGAGATACGCAGTATTTT.

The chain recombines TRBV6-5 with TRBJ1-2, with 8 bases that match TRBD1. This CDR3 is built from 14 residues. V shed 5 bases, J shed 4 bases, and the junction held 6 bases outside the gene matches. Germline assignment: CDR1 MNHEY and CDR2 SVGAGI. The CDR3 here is CASSPRGRFYGYTF. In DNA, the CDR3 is TGTGCCAGCAGTCCCAGGGGGCGCTTCTATGGCTACACCTTC.

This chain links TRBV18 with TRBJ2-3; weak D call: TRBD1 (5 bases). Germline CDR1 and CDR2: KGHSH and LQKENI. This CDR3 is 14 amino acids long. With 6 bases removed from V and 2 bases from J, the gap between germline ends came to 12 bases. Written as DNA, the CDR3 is TGTGCCAGCTCGCCAGGGCAGTCCACAGATACGCAGTATTTT. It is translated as CASSPGQSTDTQYF.

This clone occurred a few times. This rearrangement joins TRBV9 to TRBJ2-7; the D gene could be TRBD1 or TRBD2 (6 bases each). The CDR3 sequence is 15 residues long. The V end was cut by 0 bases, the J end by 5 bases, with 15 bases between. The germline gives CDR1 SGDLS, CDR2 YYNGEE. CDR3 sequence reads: CASSVEEGGRDEQYF. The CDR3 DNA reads TGTGCCAGCAGCGTAGAGGAGGGGGGCCGGGACGAGCAGTACTTC.

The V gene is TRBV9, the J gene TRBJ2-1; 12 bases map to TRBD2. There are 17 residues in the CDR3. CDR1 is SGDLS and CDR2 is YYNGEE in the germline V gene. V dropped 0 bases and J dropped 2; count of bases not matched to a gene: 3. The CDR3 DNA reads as TGTGCCAGCAGCGTAGGGCTAGCGGGAGGGGCCTACAATGAGCAGTTCTTC. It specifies CASSVGLAGGAYNEQFF.